This TCR beta chain was profiled in a study of cytomegalovirus exposure and HLA in healthy donors. Study background: The 130 or so validation repertoires, a later analysis reported, used the same platform as the approximately 670 repertoires from the first cohort. Study-wide points: In vitro testing confirmed three CMV-associated chains as specific for CMV antigens. Cytomegalovirus status was reportedly diagnosed by the classifier with high specificity and sensitivity. More than 150 TCR beta chains were listed as cytomegalovirus-associated.

The repertoire was sequenced with immunoSEQ multiplex PCR; TCRdb's copy has only in-frame clones and lacks some. The data show some 160,000 clones, approximately 90% seen once. With regard to this clone: Antigen unknown.

V was pared by 0 bases and J by 0 bases, with 6 bases between. The CDR3 covers 15 residues. Germline CDR1 reads LGHNA; CDR2 reads YSLEER. This sequence joins TRBV4-3 and TRBJ1-5; no firm D call. This sequence was found in a young man in good health and CMV-seronegative. Material: PBMCs. The DNA for the CDR3 is TGCGCCAGCAGCCAAGACAGTTATAGCAATCAGCCCCAGCATTTT. Amino acids: CASSQDSYSNQPQHF.